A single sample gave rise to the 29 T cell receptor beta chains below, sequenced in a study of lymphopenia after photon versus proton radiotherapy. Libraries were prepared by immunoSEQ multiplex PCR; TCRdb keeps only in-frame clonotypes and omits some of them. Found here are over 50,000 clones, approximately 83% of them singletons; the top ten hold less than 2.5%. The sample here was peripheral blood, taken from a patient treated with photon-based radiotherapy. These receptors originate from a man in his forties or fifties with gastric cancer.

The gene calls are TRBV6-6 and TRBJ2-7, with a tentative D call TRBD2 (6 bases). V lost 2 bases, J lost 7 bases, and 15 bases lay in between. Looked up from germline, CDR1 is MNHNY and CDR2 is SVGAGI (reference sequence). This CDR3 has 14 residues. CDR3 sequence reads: CASSYAHGSDEQYF. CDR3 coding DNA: TGTGCCAGCAGTTACGCCCACGGGAGCGATGAGCAGTACTTC.

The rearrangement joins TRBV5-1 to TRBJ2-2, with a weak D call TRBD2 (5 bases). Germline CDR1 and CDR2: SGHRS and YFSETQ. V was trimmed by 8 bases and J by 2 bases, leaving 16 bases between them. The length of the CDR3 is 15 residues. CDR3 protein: CASREGTSNTGELFF. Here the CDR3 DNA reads TGCGCCAGTAGAGAGGGAACCAGTAACACCGGGGAGCTGTTTTTT.

The DNA for the CDR3 is TGTGCCAGCAGCCCCGGGACTAGCGGGCCCTACGAGCAGTACTTC. This encodes CASSPGTSGPYEQYF. V gene TRBV5-4 combines with J gene TRBJ2-7; 12 bases match TRBD2. Germline loops: CDR1 SGHNT, CDR2 YYREEE (reference sequence). The CDR3 has 15 residues. After removal of 4 bases from V and 2 bases from J, the junction contained 4 bases not matched to a gene.

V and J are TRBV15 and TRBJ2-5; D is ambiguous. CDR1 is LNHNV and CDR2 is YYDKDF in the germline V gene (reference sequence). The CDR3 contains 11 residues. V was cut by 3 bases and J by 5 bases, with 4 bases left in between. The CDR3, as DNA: TGTGCCACCAGCAGGGGGGAGACCCAGTACTTC. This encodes CATSRGETQYF. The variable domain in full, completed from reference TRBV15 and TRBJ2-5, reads DAMVIQNPRYQVTQFGKPVTLSCSQTLNHNVMYWYQQKSSQAPKLLFHYYDKDFNNEADTPDNFQSRRPNTSFCFLDIRSPGLGDTAMYLCATSRGETQYFGPGTRLLVL.

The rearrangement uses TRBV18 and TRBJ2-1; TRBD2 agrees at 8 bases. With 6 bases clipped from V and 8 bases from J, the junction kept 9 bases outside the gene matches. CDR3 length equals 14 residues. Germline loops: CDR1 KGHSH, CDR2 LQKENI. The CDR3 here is CASSLGGARDEQFF. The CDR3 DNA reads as TGTGCCAGCTCCCTCGGGGGGGCCAGGGATGAGCAGTTCTTC.

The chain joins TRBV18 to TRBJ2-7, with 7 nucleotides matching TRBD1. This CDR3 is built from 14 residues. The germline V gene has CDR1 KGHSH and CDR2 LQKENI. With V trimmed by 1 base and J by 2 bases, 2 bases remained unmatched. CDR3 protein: CASSPQGAAYEQYF. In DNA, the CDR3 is TGTGCCAGCTCACCACAGGGGGCGGCCTACGAGCAGTACTTC.

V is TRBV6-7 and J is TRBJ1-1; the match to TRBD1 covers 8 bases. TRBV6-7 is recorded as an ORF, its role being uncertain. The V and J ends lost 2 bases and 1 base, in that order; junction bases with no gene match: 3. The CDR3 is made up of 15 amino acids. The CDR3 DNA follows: TGTGCCAGCAGTTACCTGACAGGGGAGAACACTGAAGCTTTCTTT. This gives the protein CASSYLTGENTEAFF.

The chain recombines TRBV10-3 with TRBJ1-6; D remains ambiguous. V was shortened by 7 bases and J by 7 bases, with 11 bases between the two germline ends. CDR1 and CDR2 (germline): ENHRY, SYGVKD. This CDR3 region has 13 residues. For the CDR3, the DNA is TGTGCCATCAATAGGGCCTTAAATTCACCCCTCCACTTT. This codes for CAINRALNSPLHF.

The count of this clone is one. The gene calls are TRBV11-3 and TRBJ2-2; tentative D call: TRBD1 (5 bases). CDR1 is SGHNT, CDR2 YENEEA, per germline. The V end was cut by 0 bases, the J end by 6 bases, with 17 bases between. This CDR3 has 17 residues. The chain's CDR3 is CASSLDLYGARAGELFF. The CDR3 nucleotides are TGTGCCAGCAGCTTAGATCTGTATGGGGCGCGCGCCGGGGAGCTGTTTTTT.

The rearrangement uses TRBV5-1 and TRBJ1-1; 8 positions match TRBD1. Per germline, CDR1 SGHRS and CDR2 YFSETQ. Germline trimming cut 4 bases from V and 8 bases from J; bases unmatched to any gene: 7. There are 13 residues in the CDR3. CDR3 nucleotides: TGCGCCAGCAGCCCAAGGACAGGGACCGAAGCTTTCTTT. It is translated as CASSPRTGTEAFF.

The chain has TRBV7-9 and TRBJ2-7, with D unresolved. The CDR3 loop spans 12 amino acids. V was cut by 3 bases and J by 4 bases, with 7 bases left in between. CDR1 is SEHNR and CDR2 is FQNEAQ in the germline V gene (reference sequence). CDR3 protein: CASSLTTYEQYF. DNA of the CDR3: TGTGCCAGCAGCTTGACCACTTACGAGCAGTACTTC.

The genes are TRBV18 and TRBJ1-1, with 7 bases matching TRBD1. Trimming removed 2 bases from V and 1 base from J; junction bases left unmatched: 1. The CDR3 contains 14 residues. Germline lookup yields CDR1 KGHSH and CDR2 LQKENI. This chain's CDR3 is CASSPDRENTEAFF. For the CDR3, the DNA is TGTGCCAGCTCACCAGACAGGGAGAACACTGAAGCTTTCTTT.

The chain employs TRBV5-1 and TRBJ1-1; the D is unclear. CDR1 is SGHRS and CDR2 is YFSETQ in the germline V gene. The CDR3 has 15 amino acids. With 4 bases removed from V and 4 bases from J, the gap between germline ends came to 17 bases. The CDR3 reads CASSVVGVTTTEAFF. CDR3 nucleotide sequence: TGCGCCAGCAGCGTGGTCGGGGTAACGACCACTGAAGCTTTCTTT.

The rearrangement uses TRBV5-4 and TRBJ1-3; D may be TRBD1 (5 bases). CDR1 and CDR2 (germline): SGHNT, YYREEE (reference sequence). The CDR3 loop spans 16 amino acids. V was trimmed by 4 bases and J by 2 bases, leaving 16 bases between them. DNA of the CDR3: TGTGCCAGCAGCCCGGAACCAGGGTATCCTGGAAACACCATATATTTT. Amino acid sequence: CASSPEPGYPGNTIYF.

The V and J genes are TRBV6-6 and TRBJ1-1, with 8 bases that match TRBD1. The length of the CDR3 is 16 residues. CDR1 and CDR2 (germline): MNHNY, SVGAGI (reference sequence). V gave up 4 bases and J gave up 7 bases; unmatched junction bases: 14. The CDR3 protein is CASSLNPRQGAGEAFF. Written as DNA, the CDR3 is TGTGCCAGCAGTTTAAACCCACGCCAGGGGGCTGGTGAAGCTTTCTTT.

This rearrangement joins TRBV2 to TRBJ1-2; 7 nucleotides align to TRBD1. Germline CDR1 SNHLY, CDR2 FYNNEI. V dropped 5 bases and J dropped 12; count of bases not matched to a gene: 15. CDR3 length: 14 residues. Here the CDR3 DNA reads TGTGCCAGCAGTCGACCCCCGGGACAGAGGCCTCACACCTTC. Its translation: CASSRPPGQRPHTF. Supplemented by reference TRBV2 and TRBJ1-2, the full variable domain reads EPEVTQTPSHQVTQMGQEVILRCVPISNHLYFYWYRQILGQKVEFLVSFYNNEISEKSEIFDDQFSVERPDGSNFTLKIRSTKLEDSAMYFCASSRPPGQRPHTFGSGTRLTVV.

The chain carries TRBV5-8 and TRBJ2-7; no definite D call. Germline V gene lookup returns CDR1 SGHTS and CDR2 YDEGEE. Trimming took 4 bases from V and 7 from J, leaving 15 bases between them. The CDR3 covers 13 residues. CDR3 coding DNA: TGTGCCAGCAGCCAGGCTCAGCCGAGGGAGCAGTACTTC. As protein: CASSQAQPREQYF.

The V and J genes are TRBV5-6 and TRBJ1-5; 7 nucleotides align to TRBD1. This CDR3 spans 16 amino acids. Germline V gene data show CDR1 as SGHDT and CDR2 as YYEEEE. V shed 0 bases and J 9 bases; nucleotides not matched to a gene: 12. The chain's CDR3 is CASSLGSGTVQLPQHF. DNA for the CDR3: TGTGCCAGCAGCTTGGGATCCGGGACAGTCCAATTGCCCCAGCATTTT.

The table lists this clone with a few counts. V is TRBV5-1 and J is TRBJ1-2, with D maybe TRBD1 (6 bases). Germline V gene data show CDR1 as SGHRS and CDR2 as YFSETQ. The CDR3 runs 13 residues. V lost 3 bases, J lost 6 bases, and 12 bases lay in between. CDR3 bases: TGCGCCAGCAGCTCTCCTCAGGGGCATGGCTACACCTTC. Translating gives CASSSPQGHGYTF.

The CDR3 DNA is TGTGCCAGCAGCCAGGGACAGAATAATTCACCCCTCCACTTT. Translated: CASSQGQNNSPLHF. The chain couples TRBV7-2 to TRBJ1-6, with 7 bases fitting TRBD1. The length of the CDR3 is 14 residues. V lost 5 bases and J lost 5; bases outside the gene matches: 3. Germline V gene data show CDR1 as SGHTA and CDR2 as FQGNSA.

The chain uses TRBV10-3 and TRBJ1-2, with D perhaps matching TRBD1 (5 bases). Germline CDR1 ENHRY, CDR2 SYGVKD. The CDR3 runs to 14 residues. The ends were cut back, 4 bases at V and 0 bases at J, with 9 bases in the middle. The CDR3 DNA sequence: TGTGCCATCAGTGGAACAGGTGCTAACTATGGCTACACCTTC. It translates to CAISGTGANYGYTF.

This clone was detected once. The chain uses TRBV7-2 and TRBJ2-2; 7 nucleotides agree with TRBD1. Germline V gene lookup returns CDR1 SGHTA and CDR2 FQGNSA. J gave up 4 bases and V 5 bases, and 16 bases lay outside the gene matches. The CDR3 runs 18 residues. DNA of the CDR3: TGTGCCAGCAGCCCCCGGGACAGAGCCCCGTTTGTCACCGGGGAGCTGTTTTTT. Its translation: CASSPRDRAPFVTGELFF.

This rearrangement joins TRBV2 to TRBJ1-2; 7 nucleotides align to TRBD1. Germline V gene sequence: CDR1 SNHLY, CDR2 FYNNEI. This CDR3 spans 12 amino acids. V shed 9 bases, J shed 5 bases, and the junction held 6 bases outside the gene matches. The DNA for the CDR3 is TGTGCCAGTGACAGGGAAGGGTATGGCTACACCTTC. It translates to CASDREGYGYTF. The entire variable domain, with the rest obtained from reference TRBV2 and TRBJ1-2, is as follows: EPEVTQTPSHQVTQMGQEVILRCVPISNHLYFYWYRQILGQKVEFLVSFYNNEISEKSEIFDDQFSVERPDGSNFTLKIRSTKLEDSAMYFCASDREGYGYTFGSGTRLTVV.

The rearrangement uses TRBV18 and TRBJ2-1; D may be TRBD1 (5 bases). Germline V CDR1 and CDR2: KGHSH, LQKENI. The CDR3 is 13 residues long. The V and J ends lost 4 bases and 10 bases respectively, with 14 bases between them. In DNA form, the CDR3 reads TGTGCCAGCTCACTCTCCTGGGGCAGGGAGCAGTTCTTC. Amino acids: CASSLSWGREQFF.

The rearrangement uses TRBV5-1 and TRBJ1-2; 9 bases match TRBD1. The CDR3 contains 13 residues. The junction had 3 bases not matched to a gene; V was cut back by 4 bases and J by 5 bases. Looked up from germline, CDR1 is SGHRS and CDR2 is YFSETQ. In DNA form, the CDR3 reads TGCGCCAGCAGCACTGGGACAGGGTATGGCTACACCTTC. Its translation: CASSTGTGYGYTF.

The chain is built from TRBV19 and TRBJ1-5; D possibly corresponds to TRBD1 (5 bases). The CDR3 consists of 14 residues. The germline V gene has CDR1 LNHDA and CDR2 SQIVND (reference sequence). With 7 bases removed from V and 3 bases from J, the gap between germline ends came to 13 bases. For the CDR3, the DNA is TGTGCCAGTACATGGCAGGGTAACAATCAGCCCCAGCATTTT. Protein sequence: CASTWQGNNQPQHF.

The CDR3 DNA sequence: TGTGCCAGCAGTGCCGGCGGGGCGGTCACTGAAGCTTTCTTT. It is translated as CASSAGGAVTEAFF. The chain couples TRBV6-4 to TRBJ1-1; D possibly corresponds to TRBD1 (5 bases). CDR1 and CDR2 from the germline V gene are MRHNA and SNTAGT. The CDR3 totals 14 residues. Between the trimmed V and J ends, which lost 4 bases and 4 bases, there was a span of 13 bases.

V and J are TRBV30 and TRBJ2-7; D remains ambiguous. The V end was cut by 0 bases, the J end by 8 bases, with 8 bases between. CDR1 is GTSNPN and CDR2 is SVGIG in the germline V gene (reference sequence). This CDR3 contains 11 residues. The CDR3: CAWSVPGKQYF. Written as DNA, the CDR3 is TGTGCCTGGAGTGTACCTGGAAAGCAGTACTTC.

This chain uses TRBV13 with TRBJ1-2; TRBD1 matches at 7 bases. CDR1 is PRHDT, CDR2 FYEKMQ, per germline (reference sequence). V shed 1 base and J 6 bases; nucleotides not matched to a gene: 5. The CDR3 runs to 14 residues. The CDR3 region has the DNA TGTGCCAGCAGCTTAGACAGGGGAAGAAATGGCTACACCTTC. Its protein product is CASSLDRGRNGYTF. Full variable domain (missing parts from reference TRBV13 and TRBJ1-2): AAGVIQSPRHLIKEKRETATLKCYPIPRHDTVYWYQQGPGQDPQFLISFYEKMQSDKGSIPDRFSAQQFSDYHSELNMSSLELGDSALYFCASSLDRGRNGYTFGSGTRLTVV.